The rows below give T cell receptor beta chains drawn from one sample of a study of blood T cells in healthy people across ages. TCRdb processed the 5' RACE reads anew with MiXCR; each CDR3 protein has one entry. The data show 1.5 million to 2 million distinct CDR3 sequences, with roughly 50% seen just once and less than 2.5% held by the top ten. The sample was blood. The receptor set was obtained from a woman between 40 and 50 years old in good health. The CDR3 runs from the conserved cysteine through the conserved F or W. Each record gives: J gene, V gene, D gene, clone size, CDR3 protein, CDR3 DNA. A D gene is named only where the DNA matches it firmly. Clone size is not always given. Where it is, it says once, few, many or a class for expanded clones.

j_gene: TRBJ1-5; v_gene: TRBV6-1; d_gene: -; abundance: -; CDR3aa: CASSPQGTSQPQHF; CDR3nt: TGTGCCAGCAGTCCCCAGGGTACTAGTCAGCCCCAGCATTTT
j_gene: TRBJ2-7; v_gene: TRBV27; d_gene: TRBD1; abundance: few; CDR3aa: CASIGDRNYEQYF; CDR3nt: TGTGCCAGCATTGGGGACAGGAACTACGAGCAGTACTTC
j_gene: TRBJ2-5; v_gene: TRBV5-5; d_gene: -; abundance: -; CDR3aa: CASSLAPEGPEETQYF; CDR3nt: TGTGCCAGCAGCTTGGCCCCTGAGGGTCCGGAAGAGACCCAGTACTTC
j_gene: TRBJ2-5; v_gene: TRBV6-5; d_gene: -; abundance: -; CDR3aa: CASKQGRETQYF; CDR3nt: TGTGCCAGCAAGCAGGGCCGGGAGACCCAGTACTTC
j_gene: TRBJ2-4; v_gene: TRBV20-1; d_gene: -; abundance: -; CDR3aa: CSAVEVAKNIQYF; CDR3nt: TGCAGTGCAGTAGAAGTAGCCAAAAATATTCAGTACTTC
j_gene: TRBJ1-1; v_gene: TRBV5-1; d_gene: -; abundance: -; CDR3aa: CASSLIVQGTEAFF; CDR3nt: TGCGCCAGCAGCTTGATAGTACAGGGAACTGAAGCTTTCTTT
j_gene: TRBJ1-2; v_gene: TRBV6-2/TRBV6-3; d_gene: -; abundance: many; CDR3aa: CASSRTVYGYTF; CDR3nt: TGTGCCAGCAGTCGGACTGTCTATGGCTACACCTTC
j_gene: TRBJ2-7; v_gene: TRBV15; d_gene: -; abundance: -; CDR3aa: CATSRGTASYEQYF; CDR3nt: TGTGCCACCAGCAGAGGAACAGCCTCCTACGAGCAGTACTTC
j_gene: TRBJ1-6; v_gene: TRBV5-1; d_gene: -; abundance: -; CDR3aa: CASSPLGDHYNSPLHF; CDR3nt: TGCGCCAGCAGCCCCTTGGGGGATCACTATAATTCACCCCTCCACTTT
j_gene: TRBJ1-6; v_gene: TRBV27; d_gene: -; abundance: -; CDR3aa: CVTTEGSTYNSPLHF; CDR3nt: TGTGTCACTACGGAGGGGAGTACCTATAATTCACCCCTCCACTTT
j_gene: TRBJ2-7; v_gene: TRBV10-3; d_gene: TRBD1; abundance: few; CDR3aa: CAISEDRVREQYF; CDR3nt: TGTGCCATCAGCGAGGACAGGGTTCGAGAGCAGTACTTC
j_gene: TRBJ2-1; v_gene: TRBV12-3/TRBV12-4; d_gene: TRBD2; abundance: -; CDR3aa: CASSPLGLARVYNEQFF; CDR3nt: TGTGCCAGCAGTCCTCTGGGACTAGCGAGGGTATACAATGAGCAGTTCTTC
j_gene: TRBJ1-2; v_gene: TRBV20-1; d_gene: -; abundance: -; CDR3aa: CSTPDTRQANYGYTF; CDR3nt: TGCAGTACGCCGGACACCAGGCAAGCTAACTATGGCTACACCTTC
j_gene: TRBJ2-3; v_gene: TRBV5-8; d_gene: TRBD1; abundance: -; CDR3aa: CASSRDRGRLYTQYF; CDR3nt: TGTGCCAGCAGCCGGGACAGGGGACGACTGTACACGCAGTATTTT
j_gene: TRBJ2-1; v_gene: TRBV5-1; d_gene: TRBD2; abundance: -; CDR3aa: CASSLVASGGSSYNEQFF; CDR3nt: TGCGCCAGCAGCTTGGTCGCTAGCGGGGGCAGCTCCTACAATGAGCAGTTCTTC
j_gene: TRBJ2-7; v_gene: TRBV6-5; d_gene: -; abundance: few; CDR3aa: CASSPPGRKTYEQYF; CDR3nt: TGTGCCAGCAGTCCACCGGGACGAAAGACCTACGAGCAGTACTTC
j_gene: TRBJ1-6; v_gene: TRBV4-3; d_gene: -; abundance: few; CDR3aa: CASSPTENSPLHF; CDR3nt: TGCGCCAGCAGCCCGACAGAGAATTCACCCCTCCACTTT
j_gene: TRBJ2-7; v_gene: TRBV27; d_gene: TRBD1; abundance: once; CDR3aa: CASSPLTGTGNSYEQYF; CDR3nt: TGTGCCAGCAGTCCACTCACCGGGACAGGGAACTCCTACGAGCAGTACTTC
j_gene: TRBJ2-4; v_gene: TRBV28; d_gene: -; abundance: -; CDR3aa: CASSAEVGGGRFINIQYF; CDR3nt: TGTGCCAGCAGTGCTGAGGTTGGGGGGGGGCGCTTTATAAACATTCAGTACTTC
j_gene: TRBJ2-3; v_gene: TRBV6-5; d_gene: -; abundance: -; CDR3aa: CASKRDSGIDTQYF; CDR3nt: TGTGCCAGCAAGCGAGATTCAGGCATAGATACGCAGTATTTT
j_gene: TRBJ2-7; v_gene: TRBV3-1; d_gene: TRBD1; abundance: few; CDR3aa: CASSRWDRDSYEQYF; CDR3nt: TGTGCCAGCAGCCGGTGGGACAGGGACTCCTACGAGCAGTACTTC
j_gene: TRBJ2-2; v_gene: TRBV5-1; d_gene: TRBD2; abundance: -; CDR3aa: CASSFLAGGPGTGELFF; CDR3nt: TGCGCCAGCAGCTTCCTAGCGGGGGGCCCAGGGACCGGGGAGCTGTTTTTT
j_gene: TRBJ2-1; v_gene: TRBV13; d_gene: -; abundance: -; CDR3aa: CASSHSLKQETYNEQFF; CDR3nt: TGTGCCAGCAGCCATTCTTTGAAGCAGGAGACCTACAATGAGCAGTTCTTC
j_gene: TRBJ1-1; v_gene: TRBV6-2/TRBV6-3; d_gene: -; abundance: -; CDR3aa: CASSHPRVDGNTEAFF; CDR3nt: TGTGCCAGCAGCCACCCCAGGGTGGATGGGAACACTGAAGCTTTCTTT
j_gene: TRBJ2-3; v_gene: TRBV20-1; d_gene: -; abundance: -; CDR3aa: CSAMTGDTQYF; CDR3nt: TGCAGTGCTATGACGGGAGATACGCAGTATTTT
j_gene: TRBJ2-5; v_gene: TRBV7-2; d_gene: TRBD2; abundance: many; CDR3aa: CASSLAVAGTQETQYF; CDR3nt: TGTGCCAGCAGCTTAGCAGTAGCGGGAACACAAGAGACCCAGTACTTC
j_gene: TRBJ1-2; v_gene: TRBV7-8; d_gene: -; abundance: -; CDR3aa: CASSLAPVANYGYTF; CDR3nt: TGTGCCAGCAGCTTAGCGCCGGTAGCTAACTATGGCTACACCTTC
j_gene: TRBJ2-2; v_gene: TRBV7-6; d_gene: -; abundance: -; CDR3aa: CASSLGQKNTEELFF; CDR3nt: TGTGCCAGCAGCTTAGGACAGAAGAACACCGAGGAGCTGTTTTTT
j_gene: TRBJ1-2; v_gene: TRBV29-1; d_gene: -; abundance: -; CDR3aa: CSVGQILNYGYTF; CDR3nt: TGCAGCGTTGGACAGATTCTTAACTATGGCTACACCTTC
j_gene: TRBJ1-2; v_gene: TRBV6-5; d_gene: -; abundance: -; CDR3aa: CASSRGGTDYGYTF; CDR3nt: TGTGCCAGCAGCCGGGGGGGCACTGACTATGGCTACACCTTC